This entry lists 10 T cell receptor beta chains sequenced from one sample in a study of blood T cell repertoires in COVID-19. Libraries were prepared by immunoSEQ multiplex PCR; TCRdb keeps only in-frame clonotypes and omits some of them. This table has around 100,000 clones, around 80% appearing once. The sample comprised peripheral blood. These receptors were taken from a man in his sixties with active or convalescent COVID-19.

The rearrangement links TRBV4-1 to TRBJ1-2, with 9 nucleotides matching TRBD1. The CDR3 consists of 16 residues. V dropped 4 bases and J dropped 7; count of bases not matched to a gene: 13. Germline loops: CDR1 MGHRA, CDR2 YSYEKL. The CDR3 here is CASSPGPQQGAPGYTF. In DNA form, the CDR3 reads TGCGCCAGCAGCCCAGGCCCCCAACAGGGGGCGCCTGGCTACACCTTC.

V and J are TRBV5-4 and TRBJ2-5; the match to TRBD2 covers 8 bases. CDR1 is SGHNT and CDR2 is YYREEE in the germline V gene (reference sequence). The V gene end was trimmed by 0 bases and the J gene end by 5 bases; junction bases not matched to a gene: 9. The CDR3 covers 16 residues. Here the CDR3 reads CASSLASGLEGETQYF. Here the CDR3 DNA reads TGTGCCAGCAGCTTGGCCTCGGGACTAGAGGGGGAGACCCAGTACTTC. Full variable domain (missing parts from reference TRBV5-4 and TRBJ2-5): ETGVTQSPTHLIKTRGQQVTLRCSSQSGHNTVSWYQQALGQGPQFIFQYYREEENGRGNFPPRFSGLQFPNYSSELNVNALELDDSALYLCASSLASGLEGETQYFGPGTRLLVL.

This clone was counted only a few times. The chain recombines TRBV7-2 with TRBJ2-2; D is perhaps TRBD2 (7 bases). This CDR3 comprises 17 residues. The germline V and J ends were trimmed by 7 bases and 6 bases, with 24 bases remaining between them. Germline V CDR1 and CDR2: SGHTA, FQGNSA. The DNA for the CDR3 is TGTGCCAGCATCGACAGGTTACTGGCGGGAGTGGCCGGGGAGCTGTTTTTT. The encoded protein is CASIDRLLAGVAGELFF.

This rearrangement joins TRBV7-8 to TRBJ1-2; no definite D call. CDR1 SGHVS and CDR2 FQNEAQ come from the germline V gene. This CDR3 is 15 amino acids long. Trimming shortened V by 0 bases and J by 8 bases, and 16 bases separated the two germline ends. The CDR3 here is CASSLARTSLGGYTF. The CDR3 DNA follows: TGTGCCAGCAGCTTAGCGCGGACTTCCCTTGGGGGCTACACCTTC. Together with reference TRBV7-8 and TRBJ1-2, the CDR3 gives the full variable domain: GAGVSQSPRYKVAKRGQDVALRCDPISGHVSLFWYQQALGQGPEFLTYFQNEAQLDKSGLPSDRFFAERPEGSVSTLKIQRTQQEDSAVYLCASSLARTSLGGYTFGSGTRLTVV.

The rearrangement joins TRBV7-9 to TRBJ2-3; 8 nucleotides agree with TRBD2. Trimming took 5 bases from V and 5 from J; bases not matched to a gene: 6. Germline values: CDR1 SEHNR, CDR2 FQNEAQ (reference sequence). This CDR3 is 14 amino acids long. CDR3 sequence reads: CASSPGTRLDTQYF. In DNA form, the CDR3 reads TGTGCCAGCAGCCCCGGGACTAGACTAGATACGCAGTATTTT. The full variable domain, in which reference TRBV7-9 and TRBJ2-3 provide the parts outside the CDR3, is DTGVSQNPRHKITKRGQNVTFRCDPISEHNRLYWYRQTLGQGPEFLTYFQNEAQLEKSRLLSDRFSAERPKGSFSTLEIQRTEQGDSAMYLCASSPGTRLDTQYFGPGTRLTVL.

The CDR3 region has the DNA TGTGCCAGCAGCATTAGCGGGACAGGGCGCGAGCAGTACTTC. It specifies CASSISGTGREQYF. This chain joins TRBV11-2 and TRBJ2-7, with a tentative D call TRBD1 (9 bases). Trimming removed 5 bases from V and 6 bases from J, with 17 bases in between. CDR3 length: 14 amino acids. Per germline, CDR1 SGHAT and CDR2 FQNNGV.

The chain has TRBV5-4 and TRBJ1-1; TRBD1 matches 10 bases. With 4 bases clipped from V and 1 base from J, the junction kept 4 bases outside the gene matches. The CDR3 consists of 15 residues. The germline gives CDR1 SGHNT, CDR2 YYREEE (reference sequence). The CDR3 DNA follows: TGTGCCAGCAGCGGGACAGGGGTCCCGAACACTGAAGCTTTCTTT. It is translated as CASSGTGVPNTEAFF. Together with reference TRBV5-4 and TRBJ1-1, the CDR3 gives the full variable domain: ETGVTQSPTHLIKTRGQQVTLRCSSQSGHNTVSWYQQALGQGPQFIFQYYREEENGRGNFPPRFSGLQFPNYSSELNVNALELDDSALYLCASSGTGVPNTEAFFGQGTRLTVV.

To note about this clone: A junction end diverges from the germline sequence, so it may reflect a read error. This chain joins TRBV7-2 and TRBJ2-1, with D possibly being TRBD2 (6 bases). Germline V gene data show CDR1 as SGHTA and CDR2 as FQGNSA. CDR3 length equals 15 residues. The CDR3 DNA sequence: TGTGCCAGCAGCCTAGCGAGAGGGTCAGGCAATGAGCAGTTCTTC. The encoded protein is CASSLARGSGNEQFF.

CDR3 nucleotide sequence: TGTGCCAGTAGTATGGGGGACTGGTACAATGAGCAGTTCTTC. This gives the protein CASSMGDWYNEQFF. The chain recombines TRBV19 with TRBJ2-1; perhaps TRBD2 as D (6 bases). Trimming removed 3 bases at V and 4 bases at J, with 10 bases between. CDR3 length: 14 amino acids. The V gene's germline CDR1 is LNHDA and CDR2 SQIVND (reference sequence).

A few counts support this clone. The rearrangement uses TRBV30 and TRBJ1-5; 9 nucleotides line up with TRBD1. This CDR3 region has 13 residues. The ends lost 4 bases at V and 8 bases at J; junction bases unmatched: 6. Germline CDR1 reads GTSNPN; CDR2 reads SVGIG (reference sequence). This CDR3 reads CAWNTGGSKPQHF. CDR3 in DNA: TGTGCCTGGAACACAGGGGGCAGCAAGCCCCAGCATTTT. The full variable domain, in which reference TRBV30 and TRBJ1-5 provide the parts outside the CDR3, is SQTIHQWPATLVQPVGSPLSLECTVEGTSNPNLYWYRQAAGRGLQLLFYSVGIGQISSEVPQNLSASRPQDRQFILSSKKLLLSDSGFYLCAWNTGGSKPQHFGDGTRLSIL.